These 16 T cell receptor beta chains originate from one sample sequenced in a study of cytomegalovirus exposure and HLA in healthy donors. In the PCR, 60 Vbeta and 13 Jbeta primers were used. Clones were sequenced by immunoSEQ multiplex PCR, and TCRdb holds only the in-frame ones, with some missing. The data include more than 95,000 clones; the top ten clones carry more than 0.9%. The sample was PBMCs. These receptor sequences come from a man between 18 and 29 years old in good health and CMV-seronegative.

This chain connects TRBV5-1 to TRBJ2-1; TRBD2 matches 10 bases. J was trimmed by 7 bases and V by 2 bases; bases with no gene match: 3. Germline V gene lookup returns CDR1 SGHRS and CDR2 YFSETQ. This CDR3 region has 14 residues. In DNA form, the CDR3 reads TGCGCCAGCAGCTTAATACTAGCGGGGAATGAGCAGTTCTTC. Its protein product is CASSLILAGNEQFF.

DNA of the CDR3: TGTGCCAGCAGCGCTGGATCCGGGACTAGCGTTAACGAGCAGTACTTC. Residues: CASSAGSGTSVNEQYF. V is TRBV5-4 and J is TRBJ2-7; 10 nucleotides match TRBD2. Per the germline V gene, CDR1 is SGHNT and CDR2 is YYREEE (reference sequence). The J segment lost 5 bases and the V segment lost 4 bases, leaving 12 bases of the junction unmatched. The CDR3 covers 16 residues.

The chain carries TRBV4-1 and TRBJ2-1; D gene uncertain. The V and J ends lost 2 bases and 0 bases respectively, with 11 bases between them. This CDR3 contains 16 residues. Germline assignment: CDR1 MGHRA and CDR2 YSYEKL. The CDR3 region has the DNA TGCGCCAGCAGCCAAAATAGCCCCGGCTCCTACAATGAGCAGTTCTTC. Its protein is CASSQNSPGSYNEQFF.

The V gene is TRBV5-1, the J gene TRBJ1-1, with no clear D. Germline CDR1 and CDR2: SGHRS and YFSETQ. The CDR3 totals 15 residues. Deletions cut 2 bases from V and 3 bases from J, with 14 bases between. In nucleotides, the CDR3 is TGCGCCAGCAGCTTAGACTACGGGGATTACACTGAAGCTTTCTTT. This codes for CASSLDYGDYTEAFF.

This chain uses TRBV30 with TRBJ1-1, with D possibly being TRBD1 (5 bases). CDR3 length equals 15 residues. Germline CDR1 and CDR2: GTSNPN and SVGIG (reference sequence). V lost 0 bases, J lost 1 base, and 12 bases lay in between. This CDR3 is CAWSVGRTSNTEAFF. The CDR3 DNA reads as TGTGCCTGGAGTGTAGGGAGGACATCGAACACTGAAGCTTTCTTT.

The chain is built from TRBV15 and TRBJ1-2; the D is unclear. The CDR3 length is 14 residues. Germline loops: CDR1 LNHNV, CDR2 YYDKDF (reference sequence). Trimming removed 5 bases at V and 4 bases at J, with 14 bases between. CDR3 region: CATSRTGGFYGYTF. The DNA of the CDR3 is TGTGCCACCAGCCGAACCGGAGGGTTCTATGGCTACACCTTC.

The chain combines TRBV7-9 with TRBJ2-7; D is undetermined. The V gene lost 6 bases and the J gene lost 7 bases, with 13 bases spanning the gap. The CDR3 consists of 12 residues. Germline-derived CDR1 and CDR2 are SEHNR and FQNEAQ (reference sequence). CDR3 residues: CASSPGREEQYF. CDR3 DNA sequence: TGTGCCAGCAGTCCAGGCCGTGAGGAGCAGTACTTC. Filled out from reference TRBV7-9 and TRBJ2-7, the complete variable domain reads DTGVSQNPRHKITKRGQNVTFRCDPISEHNRLYWYRQTLGQGPEFLTYFQNEAQLEKSRLLSDRFSAERPKGSFSTLEIQRTEQGDSAMYLCASSPGREEQYFGPGTRLTVT.

The chain carries TRBV2 and TRBJ1-3; D gene uncertain. V shed 5 bases and J shed 0 bases, with 11 bases lying between them. Per germline, CDR1 SNHLY and CDR2 FYNNEI. CDR3 length: 15 amino acids. The CDR3 here is CASSPDWSSGNTIYF. Here the CDR3 DNA reads TGTGCCAGCAGTCCGGACTGGAGCTCTGGAAACACCATATATTTT.

Here the CDR3 DNA reads TGTGCCCTAGGACGGGGGTCTTATAGCAATCAGCCCCAGCATTTT. Translating gives CALGRGSYSNQPQHF. The chain combines TRBV30 with TRBJ1-5; possible D gene TRBD1, 5 bases. Per the germline V gene, CDR1 is GTSNPN and CDR2 is SVGIG (reference sequence). CDR3 size: 15 residues. V gave up 8 bases and J gave up 0 bases, with 17 bases separating them.

The V and J genes are TRBV11-2 and TRBJ2-7; no definite D call. CDR3 length equals 11 residues. V dropped 5 bases and J dropped 3 bases, with 5 bases sitting between them. CDR1 and CDR2 from the germline V gene are SGHAT and FQNNGV. The CDR3 is CASSPIYEQYF. CDR3 bases: TGTGCCAGCAGCCCAATCTACGAGCAGTACTTC. The variable domain in full, completed from reference TRBV11-2 and TRBJ2-7, reads EAGVAQSPRYKIIEKRQSVAFWCNPISGHATLYWYQQILGQGPKLLIQFQNNGVVDDSQLPKDRFSAERLKGVDSTLKIQPAKLEDSAVYLCASSPIYEQYFGPGTRLTVT.

The chain combines TRBV29-1 with TRBJ2-3; possible D gene TRBD1, 6 bases. CDR3 length: 14 residues. Trimming took 7 bases from V and 3 from J, leaving 17 bases between them. CDR1 is SQVTM, CDR2 ANQGSEA, per germline. In nucleotides, the CDR3 is TGCAGCGCAAAAAGACAGGTGGGGACAGATACGCAGTATTTT. Translated, it gives CSAKRQVGTDTQYF.

The chain uses TRBV5-6 and TRBJ2-1; 11 positions agree with TRBD2. Germline-derived CDR1 and CDR2 are SGHDT and YYEEEE. V lost 4 bases, J lost 7 bases, and 10 bases stayed unmatched. This CDR3 comprises 16 residues. CDR3 coding DNA: TGTGCCAGCAGCCTCACCTTAGCGGGAGGGTGGAATGAGCAGTTCTTC. This gives the protein CASSLTLAGGWNEQFF.

The V call is TRBV19, the J call TRBJ1-1; D is ambiguous. The CDR3 has 13 residues. Germline CDR1 is LNHDA and CDR2 is SQIVND (reference sequence). Between the trimmed V and J ends, which lost 3 bases and 4 bases, there was a span of 9 bases. As DNA, the CDR3 is TGTGCCAGTAGTATTAATCTGTTCACTGAAGCTTTCTTT. Translation gives CASSINLFTEAFF.

This sequence joins TRBV19 and TRBJ2-2; maybe TRBD2 (5 bases). Trimming removed 3 bases at V and 5 bases at J, with 10 bases between. The CDR3 has 14 residues. The germline V gene has CDR1 LNHDA and CDR2 SQIVND (reference sequence). The CDR3 DNA reads as TGTGCCAGTAGTATCGTGTCGGGGACCGGGGAGCTGTTTTTT. Translation gives CASSIVSGTGELFF.

The chain recombines TRBV7-9 with TRBJ1-1; D uncertain. This CDR3 has 14 amino acids. The V gene's germline CDR1 is SEHNR and CDR2 FQNEAQ (reference sequence). Trimming cost V 2 bases and J 1 base, with 8 bases left between them. CDR3 DNA: TGTGCCAGCAGCTTATATCCAGGGAACACTGAAGCTTTCTTT. This gives the protein CASSLYPGNTEAFF.

The CDR3 reads CASSLGGQGRMETQYF. CDR3 sequence (DNA): TGTGCCAGCAGCTTAGGGGGACAGGGGAGAATGGAGACCCAGTACTTC. This sequence joins TRBV13 and TRBJ2-5; 10 bases fit TRBD1. The CDR3 covers 16 residues. Germline CDR1 and CDR2: PRHDT and FYEKMQ (reference sequence). With 0 bases clipped from V and 5 bases from J, the junction kept 6 bases outside the gene matches.